This TCR beta chain was recorded in a study of blood T cell repertoires in COVID-19. In the study overall: T cells, B-cell-depleted T cells, or PBMCs provided the cDNA or gDNA that served as material.

Trimming stripped 4 bases from V and 2 bases from J, with 11 bases between. There are 14 residues in the CDR3. Per germline, CDR1 SGDLS and CDR2 YYNGEE. As originally analysed: Estimation of nucleated cell counts was performed using reference gene primer amplification. The table came from immunoSEQ multiplex PCR; TCRdb's copy has only in-frame clones and leaves some out. V and J calls plus clone size are reproduced from that table; the DNA served to infer D and trimming. This table has some 670,000 clones, over 80% appearing once. What was sequenced was peripheral blood. This clonotype was sampled from a woman younger than 35 with acute or convalescent COVID-19. The rearrangement links TRBV9 to TRBJ2-3; perhaps TRBD2 as D (6 bases). CDR3 loop: CASSLRGTTDTQYF. The CDR3 DNA reads TGTGCCAGCAGCCTCCGGGGGACCACAGATACGCAGTATTTT.